Sequencing of this TCR beta chain was carried out in a study of CD8 T cells in ankylosing spondylitis. V gave up 0 bases and J gave up 3 bases, with 15 bases separating them. Germline CDR1 and CDR2: DFQATT and SNEGSKA (reference sequence). CDR3 length: 16 residues. Making the TCR beta libraries involved quantitative 5'-RACE with molecular barcodes. Each CDR3 protein is one row after TCRdb ran MiXCR on the 5' RACE reads. This sample has some 270,000 distinct CDR3 sequences, with 15% to 20% found just once. Study findings and constraints: Among TCR beta sequences, a motif of eight or nine highly homologous variants appeared characteristic of ankylosing spondylitis blood. Reports say disease-linked clones showed up significantly more in matched ankylosing spondylitis synovial fluid.

The table lists this clonotype with a few counts. Its antigen remains unknown. Input material: blood, either unsorted or a sorted T cell fraction (not recorded which). The rearrangement joins TRBV20-1 to TRBJ1-5, with D perhaps matching TRBD1 (5 bases). The origin of this receptor is a male donor with ankylosing spondylitis or in good health (not recorded which). The CDR3 is CSARDESETDNQPQHF. The CDR3, as DNA: TGCAGTGCTAGAGATGAAAGTGAGACAGACAATCAGCCCCAGCATTTT.